A selection of T cell receptor beta chains follows, all from one sample in a study of CD8 T cells in Susac syndrome. One entry per CDR3 protein, called by TCRdb with MiXCR from the immunoSEQ multiplex PCR reads. The table lists some 130,000 distinct CDR3 sequences, over 90% of them singletons. The sequenced sample was CD8+ T cells from PBMCs. The source of these receptors is a human donor with Susac syndrome. Both conserved end residues are part of each CDR3. A D gene is named only where the DNA matches it firmly. The listing skips clone size in some rows; elsewhere it reads once, few, many or a size class.

TRBV18	TRBJ2-1	TRBD2	.	CASSPELAGKNNEQFF	TGTGCCAGCTCACCGGAGCTAGCGGGCAAAAACAATGAGCAGTTCTTC
TRBV7-7	TRBJ2-3	.	.	CASSLVPGTDTQYF	TGTGCTAGCAGCTTAGTCCCAGGCACAGATACGCAGTATTTT
TRBV13	TRBJ2-3	.	.	CASSLGPGPSTDTQYF	TGTGCCAGCAGCTTAGGCCCGGGCCCTAGCACAGATACGCAGTATTTT
TRBV27	TRBJ2-7	TRBD2	.	CASSLVGTSPHEQYF	TGTGCCAGCAGTTTAGTCGGGACTAGCCCCCACGAGCAGTACTTC
TRBV27	TRBJ2-1	TRBD2	.	CASSNRTSGRAKAYNEQFF	TGTGCCAGCAGTAATCGGACTAGCGGGAGGGCCAAGGCCTACAATGAGCAGTTCTTC
TRBV12-3/TRBV12-4	TRBJ2-1	TRBD2	.	CASSKLAGLENEQFF	TGTGCCAGCAGTAAACTAGCGGGATTGGAAAATGAGCAGTTCTTC
TRBV5-4	TRBJ1-2	.	.	CASSGRATNYGYTF	TGTGCCAGCAGCGGACGGGCGACTAACTATGGCTACACCTTC
TRBV30	TRBJ2-1	.	.	CAWSETSHSYNEQFF	TGTGCCTGGAGTGAGACGTCCCACTCCTACAATGAGCAGTTCTTC
TRBV12-3/TRBV12-4	TRBJ2-1	.	once	CASSTEVVGYNEQFF	TGTGCCAGCAGTACAGAGGTAGTCGGGTACAATGAGCAGTTCTTC
TRBV11-2	TRBJ2-1	.	once	CASSSGSGQFF	TGTGCCAGCAGCTCAGGATCGGGGCAGTTCTTC
TRBV28	TRBJ2-7	TRBD2	once	CASSLPTSPGLAGIEQYF	TGTGCCAGCAGTTTACCCACATCCCCGGGACTAGCGGGAATCGAGCAGTACTTC
TRBV6-5	TRBJ2-5	TRBD1	.	CASSWDSSKLGTQYF	TGTGCCAGCAGTTGGGACAGTTCGAAGTTGGGGACCCAGTACTTC
TRBV4-2	TRBJ1-3	.	.	CASSQEFYSGNTIYF	TGTGCCAGCAGCCAGGAGTTCTACTCTGGAAACACCATATATTTT
TRBV7-9	TRBJ2-1	TRBD2	.	CASHEGLAAEVYNEQFF	TGTGCCAGCCACGAGGGACTAGCGGCAGAAGTTTACAATGAGCAGTTCTTC
TRBV9	TRBJ2-1	TRBD1	.	CASSVTAGTGYNEQFF	TGTGCCAGCAGCGTAACTGCCGGGACAGGGTACAATGAGCAGTTCTTC
TRBV30	TRBJ2-7	TRBD1	.	CAWQGAYEQYF	TGTGCCTGGCAGGGGGCCTACGAGCAGTACTTC
TRBV5-1	TRBJ2-5	TRBD2	.	CASSLSGLAGQEETQYF	TGCGCCAGCAGCTTAAGTGGACTAGCGGGACAGGAGGAGACCCAGTACTTC
TRBV2	TRBJ2-1	.	.	CASSESYTGKLSSYNEQFF	TGTGCCAGCAGTGAATCGTATACAGGGAAACTTAGCTCCTACAATGAGCAGTTCTTC
TRBV27	TRBJ2-5	.	.	CASRGPSVTQYF	TGTGCCAGCAGGGGACCATCCGTCACCCAGTACTTC
TRBV5-6	TRBJ2-6	.	.	CASSSGVSGANVLTF	TGTGCCAGCAGCTCAGGAGTCTCTGGGGCCAACGTCCTGACTTTC
TRBV12-3/TRBV12-4	TRBJ1-1	.	.	CASRGRGLTEAFF	TGTGCCAGCAGAGGCAGGGGTTTGACTGAAGCTTTCTTT
TRBV5-1	TRBJ2-7	.	.	CASSQGLTVGPGPEQYF	TGCGCCAGCAGCCAGGGACTCACAGTGGGACCGGGTCCAGAGCAGTACTTC
TRBV29-1	TRBJ2-7	.	.	CSVLEEGRSYEQYF	TGCAGCGTACTAGAGGAGGGCCGGTCTTACGAGCAGTACTTC
TRBV20-1	TRBJ2-1	TRBD2	.	CSASYSGRSLNEQFF	TGCAGTGCTAGTTATAGCGGGAGGTCGCTCAATGAGCAGTTCTTC
TRBV14	TRBJ2-5	.	.	CASSQVSGRETQYF	TGTGCCAGCAGCCAAGTATCCGGCCGGGAGACCCAGTACTTC
TRBV20-1	TRBJ2-7	.	.	CSAPFGSSAYEQYF	TGCAGTGCCCCCTTCGGTTCGAGTGCCTACGAGCAGTACTTC
TRBV20-1	TRBJ2-7	.	.	CSASPTIGFDLDEQYF	TGCAGTGCTAGCCCTACAATTGGCTTCGATCTCGACGAGCAGTACTTC
TRBV15	TRBJ2-7	.	.	CATSRDGTGYEQYF	TGTGCCACCAGCAGAGATGGTACAGGCTACGAGCAGTACTTC
TRBV30	TRBJ2-1	.	.	CAWSVLPYNEQFF	TGTGCCTGGAGTGTACTCCCTTACAATGAGCAGTTCTTC
TRBV12-5	TRBJ2-7	TRBD2	.	CASGWTEREVNYEQYF	TGTGCTAGTGGTTGGACTGAGCGGGAGGTGAACTACGAGCAGTACTTC
TRBV20-1	TRBJ1-3	TRBD1	once	CSALDRTGLGNTIYF	TGCAGTGCTCTAGATAGGACAGGGCTTGGAAACACCATATATTTT
TRBV5-6	TRBJ2-1	TRBD2	.	CASIPGLAVGNEQFF	TGTGCCAGCATCCCGGGACTAGCTGTGGGGAATGAGCAGTTCTTC
TRBV12-3/TRBV12-4	TRBJ2-1	TRBD2	.	CASGAGASYNEQFF	TGTGCCAGCGGAGCGGGGGCCTCCTACAATGAGCAGTTCTTC
TRBV3-1	TRBJ2-3	TRBD2	.	CASSQDLAGGEDTQYF	TGTGCCAGCAGCCAAGATCTAGCGGGAGGTGAAGATACGCAGTATTTT
TRBV27	TRBJ1-2	.	.	CASSLTGQGGYTF	TGTGCCAGCAGTTTAACAGGGCAGGGTGGCTACACCTTC
TRBV27	TRBJ2-3	TRBD2	.	CASSPAVAGGGGTDTQYF	TGTGCCAGCAGCCCCGCGGTAGCGGGAGGGGGGGGCACAGATACGCAGTATTTT
TRBV25-1	TRBJ1-5	.	once	CASSESGGGGQPQHF	TGTGCCAGCAGTGAATCGGGGGGCGGAGGGCAGCCCCAGCATTTT
TRBV7-9	TRBJ2-1	TRBD2	.	CASSPLGAGGPDEQFF	TGTGCCAGCAGCCCACTGGGAGCGGGAGGGCCGGATGAGCAGTTCTTC
TRBV9	TRBJ2-1	TRBD1	.	CASSVYGTGGWNEQFF	TGTGCCAGCAGCGTATATGGGACAGGGGGATGGAATGAGCAGTTCTTC
TRBV5-4	TRBJ1-2	.	.	CASSFVAANGYTF	TGTGCCAGCAGTTTTGTCGCCGCCAATGGCTACACCTTC
TRBV9	TRBJ2-1	.	.	CASSLTTSGNNEQFF	TGTGCCAGCTCCCTAACAACTAGTGGGAACAATGAGCAGTTCTTC
TRBV3-1	TRBJ2-1	.	.	CASSQDGGYNEQFF	TGTGCCAGCAGCCAAGATGGCGGTTACAATGAGCAGTTCTTC
TRBV7-9	TRBJ1-1	.	.	CASSPFPYGESAEAFF	TGTGCCAGCAGCCCTTTCCCTTACGGGGAGAGCGCTGAAGCTTTCTTT
TRBV9	TRBJ1-1	.	.	CASSVGADTEAFF	TGTGCCAGCAGCGTAGGAGCTGACACTGAAGCTTTCTTT
TRBV11-2	TRBJ2-7	TRBD1	.	CASTPRDRPYEQYF	TGTGCCAGCACACCCCGGGACAGACCCTACGAGCAGTACTTC
TRBV19	TRBJ2-3	.	.	CATDLGVDTDTQYF	TGTGCCACCGACCTTGGAGTAGACACAGATACGCAGTATTTT
TRBV18	TRBJ1-5	.	.	CASSPMGEYSNQPQHF	TGTGCCAGCTCACCAATGGGAGAATATAGCAATCAGCCCCAGCATTTT
TRBV29-1	TRBJ2-5	.	.	CSVPLSRGSETQYF	TGCAGCGTTCCCCTATCGAGGGGCTCAGAGACCCAGTACTTC
TRBV5-4	TRBJ2-7	.	.	CASARWGFYEQYF	TGTGCCAGCGCGCGTTGGGGGTTCTACGAGCAGTACTTC